This T cell receptor (beta chain) was identified in a study of T cells expressing NK-cell markers. Study-wide context: Beta-chain profiling covered CD3+CD56+NKG2C+, CD3+CD56+NKG2C- and CD3+CD56-NKG2C+ sorted subsets.

The study's findings and limits: Each of roughly six donors carried dominant NKG2C+ clonotypes accounting for about 1.0-7.0% of CD8+ T cells. These clonotypes also led the CD3+CD56-NKG2C+ fraction in a handful of donors.

On this clonotype: Its antigen is as yet unknown.

The CDR3 runs to 11 residues. The germline V gene has CDR1 SGDLS and CDR2 YYNGEE. One entry per CDR3 protein, without DNA, is what TCRdb gives after re-calling the 5' RACE reads. In total, the table holds over 200,000 distinct CDR3 sequences. This sequence joins TRBV9 and TRBJ2-1. The sample consisted of blood T cells: a sorted CD56 or NKG2C T cell subset, CD4+ or CD8+ T cells, or bulk PBMC T cells (not recorded which). The TCR comes from a man aged 18 to 29 in good health. The chain's CDR3 is CASSEVNEQFF.